These 2 T cell receptor beta chains came from one sample sequenced in a study of cytomegalovirus exposure and HLA in healthy donors. PCR primers comprised 60 Vbeta and 13 Jbeta primers. Libraries were prepared by immunoSEQ multiplex PCR; TCRdb keeps only in-frame clonotypes and omits some of them. The profile shows 130,000 to 150,000 clones, over 70% of them singletons. The source material was PBMCs. The receptors originated from a woman in her forties in good health and CMV-seronegative.

This rearrangement joins TRBV19 to TRBJ1-5; a weak D match, TRBD1 (5 bases). The CDR3 is 14 residues long. Deletions cut 8 bases from V and 4 bases from J, with 15 bases between. The V gene's germline CDR1 is LNHDA and CDR2 SQIVND (reference sequence). The CDR3 sequence: CASWGGAPNQPQHF. CDR3 DNA sequence: TGTGCCAGTTGGGGCGGGGCGCCGAATCAGCCCCAGCATTTT.

This chain links TRBV5-5 with TRBJ2-7, with D perhaps matching TRBD2 (6 bases). The CDR3 sequence is 13 residues long. The ends were cut back, 4 bases at V and 5 bases at J, with 13 bases in the middle. Germline V gene lookup returns CDR1 SGHKS and CDR2 YYEKEE (reference sequence). For the CDR3, the DNA is TGTGCCAGCAGCGGAAGCGGGTTCCACGAGCAGTACTTC. Its translation is CASSGSGFHEQYF.